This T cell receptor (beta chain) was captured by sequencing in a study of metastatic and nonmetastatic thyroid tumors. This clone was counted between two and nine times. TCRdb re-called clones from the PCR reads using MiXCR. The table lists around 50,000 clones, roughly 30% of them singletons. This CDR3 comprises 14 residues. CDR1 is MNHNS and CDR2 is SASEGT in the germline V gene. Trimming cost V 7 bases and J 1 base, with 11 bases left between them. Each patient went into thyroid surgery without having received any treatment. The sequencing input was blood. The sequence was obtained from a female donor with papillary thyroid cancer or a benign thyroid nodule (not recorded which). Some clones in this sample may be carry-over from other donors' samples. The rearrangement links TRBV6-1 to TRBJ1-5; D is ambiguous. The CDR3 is CASNRATSNQPQHF. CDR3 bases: TGTGCCAGCAATAGGGCCACCAGCAATCAGCCCCAGCATTTT.